These 4 T cell receptor beta chains came from one sample sequenced in a study of cytotoxic CD8 clonotypes in ibrutinib-treated CLL. Profiled with immunoSEQ multiplex PCR; TCRdb holds only in-frame clones, not every one. The sample lists fewer than 400,000 clones; under 70% were seen once. The sequencing used PBMCs, collected after 36 months of ibrutinib treatment. These receptor sequences come from a human donor with chronic lymphocytic leukemia.

This rearrangement joins TRBV7-9 to TRBJ2-7, with a weak D call TRBD2 (6 bases). Germline CDR1 and CDR2: SEHNR and FQNEAQ (reference sequence). The germline V and J ends were trimmed by 1 base and 0 bases, with 7 bases remaining between them. The CDR3 is 14 amino acids. The CDR3, as DNA: TGTGCCAGCAGCTTAGGGGAGGTCTCCTACGAGCAGTACTTC. Protein sequence: CASSLGEVSYEQYF.

This clone was recorded a few times. A read error may produce the germline difference seen at one junction end. The V gene is TRBV7-8, the J gene TRBJ2-7; D not certain. The germline V gene encodes CDR1 SGHVS and CDR2 FQNEAQ. This CDR3 spans 11 amino acids. CDR3 nucleotides: TGTGCCAGCAGCTCCTCCCACGAGCAGTACTTC. It translates to CASSSSHEQYF.

The chain carries TRBV4-1 and TRBJ2-5; 7 nucleotides align to TRBD2. The CDR3 extends over 15 amino acids. Trimming took 0 bases from V and 5 from J; bases not matched to a gene: 6. CDR1 and CDR2 from the germline V gene are MGHRA and YSYEKL. CDR3 residues: CASSQDPREGETQYF. The CDR3 DNA reads TGCGCCAGCAGCCAAGACCCCAGGGAGGGGGAGACCCAGTACTTC.

The gene calls are TRBV4-1 and TRBJ2-7, with D unresolved. The germline V gene has CDR1 MGHRA and CDR2 YSYEKL. With 0 bases removed from V and 3 bases from J, the gap between germline ends came to 9 bases. This CDR3 comprises 14 residues. The CDR3 nucleotides are TGCGCCAGCAGCCAAGAGGATTCTTACTACGAGCAGTACTTC. It specifies CASSQEDSYYEQYF.